This T cell receptor (beta chain) stems from a study of OX40 agonist ivuxolimab in advanced cancers. V dropped 0 bases and J dropped 4 bases, with 6 bases sitting between them. Germline assignment: CDR1 LGHNA and CDR2 YNFKEQ. CDR3 length: 14 residues. Sequencing used immunoSEQ multiplex PCR; TCRdb keeps in-frame clones, though not all of them. Found here are about 73,000 clones, 70% to 90% of them singletons; the top ten hold roughly 8%. Sequenced here: CD4+ or CD8+ T cells sorted from blood, sampled in a trial of the OX40 agonist ivuxolimab. The sequence derives from an adult with an advanced solid tumor such as melanoma, head and neck, liver or kidney cancer. The chain is built from TRBV4-2 and TRBJ2-2, with a weak D call TRBD2 (5 bases). The CDR3 coding sequence is TGTGCCAGCAGCCAAGAGAGGGCCACCGGGGAGCTGTTTTTT. Translated, it gives CASSQERATGELFF.